The TCR beta chain described here comes from a study of neoadjuvant anti-PD-1 for oral cavity cancer. About the research overall: Before surgery, most patients got three to four biweekly 3 mg/kg nivolumab doses.

Clones were sequenced by immunoSEQ multiplex PCR, and TCRdb holds only the in-frame ones, with some missing. Counted here are about 12,000 clones, over 55% occurring once; the ten biggest clones make up roughly 2.5%. In regard to this clone: What it binds is unknown.

Time point here: after neoadjuvant nivolumab, at surgical resection. Cohort: HPV-negative, locally advanced oral cavity squamous cell carcinoma patients. Study-level findings and limits: Non-responders to neoadjuvant nivolumab had significantly more clonal PBMC T cells than responders. Higher pretreatment blood Treg/Th17 ratios correlated with higher pretreatment blood and lower post-treatment tumor TCRbeta clonality.

The receptor was isolated from a person aged 40 to 85 with oral cavity squamous cell carcinoma. The sequencing used PBMCs, collected after nivolumab (anti-PD-1) treatment.

The CDR3 DNA is TGTGCCAGCAGTGCCCAGGGAATGAACACTGAAGCTTTCTTT. As protein: CASSAQGMNTEAFF. The genes are TRBV2 and TRBJ1-1; perhaps TRBD1 as D (5 bases). Trimming cost V 4 bases and J 0 bases, with 9 bases left between them. The length of the CDR3 is 14 residues. In germline, CDR1 is SNHLY, CDR2 FYNNEI.